Shown below are 6 T cell receptor beta chains from a single sample sequenced in a study of T cell repertoires in cytomegalovirus infection. TCRdb used MiXCR to reprocess the reads, holding one entry per CDR3 protein. The table lists around 440,000 distinct CDR3 sequences, approximately 10% of them singletons. Source material: PBMCs. The receptors were sampled from a human donor in good health (CMV status not recorded). Some clones in this sample may be carry-over from other donors' samples.

This clonotype occurred many times. This chain connects TRBV7-8 to TRBJ1-3, with D possibly being TRBD1 (6 bases). CDR3 size: 18 residues. Germline V gives CDR1 SGHVS, CDR2 FQNEAQ. Trimming removed 1 base at V and 0 bases at J, with 16 bases between. This CDR3 reads CASSLVPTGRSSGNTIYF. In DNA, the CDR3 is TGTGCCAGCAGCTTAGTTCCCACAGGGCGCTCCTCTGGAAACACCATATATTTT. Supplemented by reference TRBV7-8 and TRBJ1-3, the full variable domain reads GAGVSQSPRYKVAKRGQDVALRCDPISGHVSLFWYQQALGQGPEFLTYFQNEAQLDKSGLPSDRFFAERPEGSVSTLKIQRTQQEDSAVYLCASSLVPTGRSSGNTIYFGEGSWLTVV.

Many counts were recorded for this clonotype. The chain joins TRBV10-3 to TRBJ2-1, with 16 bases lining up with TRBD2. V shed 6 bases and J 2 bases; nucleotides not matched to a gene: 10. Germline V gene lookup returns CDR1 ENHRY and CDR2 SYGVKD. This CDR3 is 19 amino acids long. CDR3 nucleotide sequence: TGTGCCATCAGATCTGTCCCGGGACTAGCGGGAGGGCCCTACAATGAGCAGTTCTTC. This sequence encodes CAIRSVPGLAGGPYNEQFF.

This clonotype was counted at least ten times. J is TRBJ2-7 and V is TRBV11-2; 7 positions agree with TRBD1. V shed 1 base, J shed 0 bases, and the junction held 9 bases outside the gene matches. This CDR3 is built from 17 residues. Germline CDR1 SGHAT, CDR2 FQNNGV. CDR3 residues: CASSLGPGGPPSYEQYF. The CDR3 DNA is TGTGCCAGCAGCTTAGGGCCAGGGGGTCCCCCCTCCTACGAGCAGTACTTC.

In this sample, this clonotype turned up many times. The chain uses TRBV2 and TRBJ1-5; D is uncertain. The CDR3 extends over 14 amino acids. CDR1 is SNHLY and CDR2 is FYNNEI in the germline V gene. The V end lost 1 base, the J end lost 7 bases, and 11 bases lay between the germline ends. CDR3: CASSEGSTGQPQHF. In nucleotides, the CDR3 is TGTGCCAGCAGTGAAGGGTCGACGGGGCAGCCCCAGCATTTT.

In its sample, this clonotype was seen a few times. This chain joins TRBV5-4 and TRBJ1-1, with D uncertain. Trimming cost V 0 bases and J 4 bases, with 16 bases left between them. This CDR3 is built from 16 residues. Germline CDR1 reads SGHNT; CDR2 reads YYREEE (reference sequence). In DNA form, the CDR3 reads TGTGCCAGCAGCTTGGGAGGCGGGCCGAGGAGCACTGAAGCTTTCTTT. It codes for CASSLGGGPRSTEAFF.

At least ten counts were recorded for this clonotype. The DNA of the CDR3 is TGTGCCAGCAGCCGGACCTCCGGGCAACAAGAGACCCAGTACTTC. Amino acid sequence: CASSRTSGQQETQYF. The chain has TRBV7-2 and TRBJ2-5; no reliable D call. Between the trimmed V and J ends, which lost 5 bases and 2 bases, there was a span of 15 bases. Germline V gene lookup returns CDR1 SGHTA and CDR2 FQGNSA. This CDR3 comprises 15 residues.